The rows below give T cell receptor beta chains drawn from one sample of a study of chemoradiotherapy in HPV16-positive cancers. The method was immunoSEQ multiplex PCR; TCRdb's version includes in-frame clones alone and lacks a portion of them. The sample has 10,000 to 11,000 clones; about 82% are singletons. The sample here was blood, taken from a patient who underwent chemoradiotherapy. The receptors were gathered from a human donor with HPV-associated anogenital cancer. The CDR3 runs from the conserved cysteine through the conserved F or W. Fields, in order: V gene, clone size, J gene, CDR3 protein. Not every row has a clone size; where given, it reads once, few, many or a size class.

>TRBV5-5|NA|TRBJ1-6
CASSPQKGRGDNSPLHF
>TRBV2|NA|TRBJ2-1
CASSERRGGGVAAETNEQFF
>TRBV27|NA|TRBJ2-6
CASSFYSGANVLTF
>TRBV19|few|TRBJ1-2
CASTPSVGAYGYTF
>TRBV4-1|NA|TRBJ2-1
CASSQDGSSYNEQFF
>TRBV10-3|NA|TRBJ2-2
CASTQQPNTGELFF
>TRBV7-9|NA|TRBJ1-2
CASSSRPANYGYTF
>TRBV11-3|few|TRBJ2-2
CASSSRDPGELFF
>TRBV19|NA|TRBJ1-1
CASNRGLGTEAFF
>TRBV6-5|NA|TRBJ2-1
CASSYFSSGGRNEQFF